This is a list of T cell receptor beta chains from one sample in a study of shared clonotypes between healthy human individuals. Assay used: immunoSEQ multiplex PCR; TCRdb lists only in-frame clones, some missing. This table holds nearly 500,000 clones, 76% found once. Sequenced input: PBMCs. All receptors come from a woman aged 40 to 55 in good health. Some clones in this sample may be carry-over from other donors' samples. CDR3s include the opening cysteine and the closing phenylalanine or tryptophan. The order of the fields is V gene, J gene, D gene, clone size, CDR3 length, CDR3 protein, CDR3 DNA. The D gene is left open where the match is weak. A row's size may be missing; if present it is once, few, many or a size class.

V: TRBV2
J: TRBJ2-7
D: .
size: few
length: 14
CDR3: CASSALRQNYEQYF
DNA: TGTGCCAGCAGTGCGTTGCGACAGAACTACGAGCAGTACTTC

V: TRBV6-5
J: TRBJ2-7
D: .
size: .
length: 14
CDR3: CASHPPAAPYEQYF
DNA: TGTGCCAGCCATCCCCCGGCCGCCCCGTACGAGCAGTACTTC

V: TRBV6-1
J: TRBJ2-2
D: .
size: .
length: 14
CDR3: CASSEAGGTGELFF
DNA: TGTGCCAGCAGTGAAGCGGGCGGGACCGGGGAGCTGTTTTTT

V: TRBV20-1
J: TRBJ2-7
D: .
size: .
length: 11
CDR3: CSATLAYEQYF
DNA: TGCAGTGCGACACTAGCTTACGAGCAGTACTTC

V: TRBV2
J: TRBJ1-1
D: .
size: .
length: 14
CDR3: CATRQANMNTEAFF
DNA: TGTGCCACCCGACAGGCCAACATGAACACTGAAGCTTTCTTT

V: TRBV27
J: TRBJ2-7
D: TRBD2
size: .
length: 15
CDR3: CASSFTAGGNHEQYF
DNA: TGTGCCAGCAGTTTTACGGCGGGAGGAAACCACGAGCAGTACTTC

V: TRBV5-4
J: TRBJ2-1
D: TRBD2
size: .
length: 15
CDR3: CASSYPGTRANEQFF
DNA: TGTGCCAGCAGCTACCCCGGGACTAGGGCCAATGAGCAGTTCTTC

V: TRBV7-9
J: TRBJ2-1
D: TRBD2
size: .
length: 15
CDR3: CASSSEGLRYNEQFF
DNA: TGTGCCAGCAGCTCAGAGGGACTACGGTACAATGAGCAGTTCTTC

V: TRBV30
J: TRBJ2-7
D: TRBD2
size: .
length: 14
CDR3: CAWSVGREEAEQYF
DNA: TGTGCCTGGAGTGTGGGGCGGGAGGAGGCCGAGCAGTACTTC

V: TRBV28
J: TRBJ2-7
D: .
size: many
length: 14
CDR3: CASSFTGALPEQYF
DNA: TGTGCCAGCAGTTTCACGGGAGCCCTCCCGGAGCAGTACTTC

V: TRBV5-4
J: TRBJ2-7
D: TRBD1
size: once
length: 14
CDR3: CASSPNRGTYEQYF
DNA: TGTGCCAGCAGCCCCAACAGGGGTACCTACGAGCAGTACTTC

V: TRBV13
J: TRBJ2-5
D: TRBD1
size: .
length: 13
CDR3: CASSPTGTETQYF
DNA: TGTGCCAGCAGCCCGACAGGGACAGAGACCCAGTACTTC

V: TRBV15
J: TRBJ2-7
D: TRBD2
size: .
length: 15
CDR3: CATSRALAGGYEQYF
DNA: TGTGCCACCAGCAGAGCTCTAGCGGGAGGGTACGAGCAGTACTTC

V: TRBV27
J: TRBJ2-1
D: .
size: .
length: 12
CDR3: CASSTSWNEQFF
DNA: TGTGCCAGCAGTACGAGTTGGAATGAGCAGTTCTTC

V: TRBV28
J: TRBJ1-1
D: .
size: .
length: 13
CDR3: CASSLTGFIEAFF
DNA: TGTGCCAGCAGTTTAACGGGGTTTATTGAAGCTTTCTTT

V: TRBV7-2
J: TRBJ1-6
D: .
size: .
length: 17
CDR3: CASSPRQPHAGNSPLHF
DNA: TGTGCCAGCAGCCCCCGCCAGCCCCACGCTGGTAATTCACCCCTCCACTTT

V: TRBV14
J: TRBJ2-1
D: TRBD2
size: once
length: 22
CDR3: CASSQNLAGEGARKSSYNEQFF
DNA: TGTGCCAGCAGCCAAAATTTAGCGGGAGAGGGGGCGAGGAAGAGCTCCTACAATGAGCAGTTCTTC

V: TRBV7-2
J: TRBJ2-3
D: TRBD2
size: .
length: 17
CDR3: CASSPGTSGSLPDTQYF
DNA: TGTGCCAGCAGCCCCGGGACTAGCGGGAGTCTGCCAGATACGCAGTATTTT

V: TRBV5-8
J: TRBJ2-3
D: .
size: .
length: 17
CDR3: CASPLDPSALSTDTQYF
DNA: TGTGCCAGCCCCCTTGACCCTAGTGCCCTCAGCACAGATACGCAGTATTTT

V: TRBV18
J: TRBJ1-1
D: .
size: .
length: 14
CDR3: CASSPPPGDTEAFF
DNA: TGTGCCAGCTCACCACCTCCAGGGGACACTGAAGCTTTCTTT

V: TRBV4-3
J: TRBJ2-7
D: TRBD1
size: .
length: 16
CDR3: CASSQVGDRWNYEQYF
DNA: TGCGCCAGCAGCCAAGTGGGGGACAGGTGGAACTACGAGCAGTACTTC

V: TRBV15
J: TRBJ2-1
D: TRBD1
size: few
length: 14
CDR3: CATSRTGFIDEQFF
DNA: TGTGCCACCAGCAGGACAGGGTTTATCGATGAGCAGTTCTTC

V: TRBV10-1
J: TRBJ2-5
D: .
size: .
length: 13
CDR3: CASSRSVQETQYF
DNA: TGCGCCAGCAGTCGTAGCGTCCAAGAGACCCAGTACTTC

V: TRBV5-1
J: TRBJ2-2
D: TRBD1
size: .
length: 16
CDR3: CASSLVRQGPTGELFF
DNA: TGCGCCAGCAGCTTGGTTCGACAGGGCCCCACCGGGGAGCTGTTTTTT

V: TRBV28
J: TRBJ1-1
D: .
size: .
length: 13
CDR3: CASTGDVVAEAFF
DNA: TGTGCCAGCACAGGTGACGTGGTTGCTGAAGCTTTCTTT

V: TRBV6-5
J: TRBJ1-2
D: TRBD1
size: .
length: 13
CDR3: CASRPRRGGGYTF
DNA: TGTGCCAGCAGACCTCGCAGGGGGGGTGGCTACACCTTC

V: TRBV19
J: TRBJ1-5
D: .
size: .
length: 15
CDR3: CASSIGRTHNQPQHF
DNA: TGTGCCAGTAGTATTGGGCGTACCCATAATCAGCCCCAGCATTTT

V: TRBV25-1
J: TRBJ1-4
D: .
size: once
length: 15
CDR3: CASSEYMGRGEKLFF
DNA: TGTGCCAGCAGTGAATATATGGGGAGAGGTGAAAAACTGTTTTTT

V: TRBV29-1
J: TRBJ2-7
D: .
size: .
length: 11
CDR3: CSVEEAYEQYF
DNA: TGCAGCGTTGAAGAGGCCTACGAGCAGTACTTC

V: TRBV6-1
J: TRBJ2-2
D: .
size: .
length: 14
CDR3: CASRPSPRAGELFF
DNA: TGTGCCAGCAGGCCCTCCCCCCGCGCCGGGGAGCTGTTTTTT

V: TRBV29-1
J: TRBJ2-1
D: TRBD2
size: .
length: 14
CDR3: CSVTGLAAYNEQFF
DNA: TGCAGCGTTACGGGACTAGCGGCCTACAATGAGCAGTTCTTC

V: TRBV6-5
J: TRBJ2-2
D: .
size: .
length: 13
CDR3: CASSYSRSGELFF
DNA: TGTGCCAGCAGTTACTCGAGGTCCGGGGAGCTGTTTTTT

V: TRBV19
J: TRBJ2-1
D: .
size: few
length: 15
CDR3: CASSTLRDNYNEQFF
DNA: TGTGCCAGTAGTACCCTACGGGACAACTACAATGAGCAGTTCTTC

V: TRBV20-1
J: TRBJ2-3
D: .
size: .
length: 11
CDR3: CSAYGTDTQYF
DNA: TGCAGTGCTTACGGTACAGATACGCAGTATTTT

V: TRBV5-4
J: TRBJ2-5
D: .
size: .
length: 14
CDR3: CASSLVGAQETQYF
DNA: TGTGCCAGCAGCTTGGTGGGGGCCCAAGAGACCCAGTACTTC

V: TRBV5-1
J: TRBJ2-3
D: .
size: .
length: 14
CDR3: CASSLDPFTDTQYF
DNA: TGCGCCAGCAGCTTGGACCCATTCACAGATACGCAGTATTTT

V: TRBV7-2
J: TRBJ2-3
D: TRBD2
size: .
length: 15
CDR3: CASSLASGHTDTQYF
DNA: TGTGCCAGCAGCTTAGCTAGCGGGCACACAGATACGCAGTATTTT

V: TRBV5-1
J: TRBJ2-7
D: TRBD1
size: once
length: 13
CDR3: CASSLRDSGEQYF
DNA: TGCGCCAGCAGCTTACGGGACAGCGGCGAGCAGTACTTC

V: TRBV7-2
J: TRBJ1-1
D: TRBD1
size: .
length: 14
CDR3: CASSPLRGLTEAFF
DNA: TGTGCCAGCAGCCCCCTTAGGGGGCTCACTGAAGCTTTCTTT

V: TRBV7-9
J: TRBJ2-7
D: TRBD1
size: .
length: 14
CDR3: CASSYRDSGYEQYF
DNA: TGTGCCAGCAGCTACCGGGACAGTGGCTACGAGCAGTACTTC

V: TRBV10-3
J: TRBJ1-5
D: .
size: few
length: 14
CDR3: CAISESPVNQPQHF
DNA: TGTGCCATCAGTGAGTCGCCCGTAAATCAGCCCCAGCATTTT

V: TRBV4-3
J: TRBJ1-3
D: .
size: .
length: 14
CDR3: CASSQGGAGNTIYF
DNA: TGCGCCAGCAGCCAAGGAGGGGCTGGAAACACCATATATTTT

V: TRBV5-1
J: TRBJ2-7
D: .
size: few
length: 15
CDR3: CASSLVAGASPEQYF
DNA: TGCGCCAGCAGCTTGGTAGCAGGGGCAAGTCCCGAGCAGTACTTC

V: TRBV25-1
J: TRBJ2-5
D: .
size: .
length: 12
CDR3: CASSEYQETQYF
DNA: TGTGCCAGCAGTGAATACCAAGAGACCCAGTACTTC

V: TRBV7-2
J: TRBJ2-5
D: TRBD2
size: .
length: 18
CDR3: CASSLGGLAGGPGKTQYF
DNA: TGTGCCAGCAGCTTAGGCGGCCTAGCGGGAGGGCCGGGGAAGACCCAGTACTTC

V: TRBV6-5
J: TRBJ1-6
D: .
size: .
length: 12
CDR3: CASRAGNSPLHF
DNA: TGTGCCAGCAGGGCGGGGAATTCACCCCTCCACTTT

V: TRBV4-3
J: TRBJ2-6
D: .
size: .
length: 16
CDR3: CASSLNSGSGANVLTF
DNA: TGCGCCAGCAGCCTTAATTCAGGGTCTGGGGCCAACGTCCTGACTTTC

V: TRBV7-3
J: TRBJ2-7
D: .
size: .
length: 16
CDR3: CASEKMVRIKEGEQYF
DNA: TGTGCCAGCGAAAAAATGGTGCGTATTAAGGAGGGGGAGCAGTACTTC

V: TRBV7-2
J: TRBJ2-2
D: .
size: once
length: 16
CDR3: CASSLNTLQNTGELFF
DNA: TGTGCCAGCAGCTTAAATACCCTGCAGAACACCGGGGAGCTGTTTTTT

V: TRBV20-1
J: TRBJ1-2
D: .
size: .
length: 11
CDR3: CSASDSYGYTF
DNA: TGCAGTGCTAGTGACAGCTATGGCTACACCTTC

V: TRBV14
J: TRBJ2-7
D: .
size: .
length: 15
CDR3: CASSHRTPAASEQYF
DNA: TGTGCCAGCAGCCATCGGACTCCTGCAGCTAGCGAGCAGTACTTC